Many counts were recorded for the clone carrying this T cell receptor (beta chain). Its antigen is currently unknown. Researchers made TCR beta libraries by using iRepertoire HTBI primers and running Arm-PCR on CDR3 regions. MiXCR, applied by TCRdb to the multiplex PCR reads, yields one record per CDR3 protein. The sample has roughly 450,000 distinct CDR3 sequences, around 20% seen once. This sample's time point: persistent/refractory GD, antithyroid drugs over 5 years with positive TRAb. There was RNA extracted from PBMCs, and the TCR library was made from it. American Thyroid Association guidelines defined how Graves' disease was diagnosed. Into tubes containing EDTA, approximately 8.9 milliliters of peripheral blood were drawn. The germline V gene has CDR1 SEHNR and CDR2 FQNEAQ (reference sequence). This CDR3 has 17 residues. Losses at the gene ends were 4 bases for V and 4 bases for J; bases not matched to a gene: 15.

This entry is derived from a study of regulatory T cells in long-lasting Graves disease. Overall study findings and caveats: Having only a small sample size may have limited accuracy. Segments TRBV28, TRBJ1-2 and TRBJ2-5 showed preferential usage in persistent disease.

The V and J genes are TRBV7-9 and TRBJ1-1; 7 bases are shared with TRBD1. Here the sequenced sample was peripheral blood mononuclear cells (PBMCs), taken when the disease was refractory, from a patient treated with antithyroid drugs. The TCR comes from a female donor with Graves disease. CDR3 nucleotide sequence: TGTGCCAGCAGCTATTCCCGGGACAGACCTTTGGGCACTGAAGCTTTCTTT. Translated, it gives CASSYSRDRPLGTEAFF.